The rows below give T cell receptor beta chains drawn from one sample of a study of blood T cell repertoires in COVID-19. TCRdb's copy holds only in-frame clones and misses some; the assay was immunoSEQ multiplex PCR. The table lists about 76,000 clones, approximately 78% of them singletons. Sequencing used peripheral blood. The receptors stem from a woman aged 60 to 75 with acute or convalescent COVID-19. CDR3s include the opening cysteine and the closing phenylalanine or tryptophan. A D gene is named only where the DNA matches it firmly. For some rows the clone size is stated as once, few or many, or as a class when expanded; others skip it.

>TRBJ2-3|TRBV10-3|-|-
TGTGCCATCCGAGGAACAGATACGCAGTATTTT
CAIRGTDTQYF
>TRBJ2-1|TRBV2|-|TRBD1
TGTGCCAGCAGCCGGGACAGGTACAATGAGCAGTTCTTC
CASSRDRYNEQFF
>TRBJ1-6|TRBV27|few|-
TGTGCCAGCTGCGAGTGGGGGCTACCCCTCCACTTT
CASCEWGLPLHF
>TRBJ2-1|TRBV4-1|-|TRBD1
TGCGCCAGCAGCCAGCTCGACTTGGGACAGCCGAGGGGTGAGCAGTTCTTC
CASSQLDLGQPRGEQFF
>TRBJ2-6|TRBV28|-|TRBD1
TGTGCAACACAGGGGAGAGGTCACGATGCCTCTGGGGCCAACGTCCTGACTTTC
CATQGRGHDASGANVLTF
>TRBJ1-4|TRBV5-6|-|-
TGTGCCAGCAGCTTGCAGGGTAATGAAAAACTGTTTTTT
CASSLQGNEKLFF
>TRBJ1-3|TRBV29-1|-|-
TGCAGCGCCCGGGGGGCTGGAAACACCATATATTTT
CSARGAGNTIYF
>TRBJ2-4|TRBV5-6|-|TRBD1
TGTGCCAGCAGATTTGACAGGGGGGACATTCAGTACTTC
CASRFDRGDIQYF
>TRBJ2-2|TRBV5-1|once|TRBD1
TGCGCCAGCAGCCGGGGACAGGGGGACACCGGGGAGCTGTTTTTT
CASSRGQGDTGELFF
>TRBJ2-3|TRBV27|once|-
TGTGCCAGCAGGGCAAGGGGGGGCGGCGCAGATACGCAGTATTTT
CASRARGGGADTQYF
>TRBJ2-3|TRBV18|-|TRBD1
TGTGCCAGCGAACAGGGGGCGCGAGGAGATACGCAGTATTTT
CASEQGARGDTQYF
>TRBJ2-1|TRBV10-3|few|-
TGTGCCATCAGTGACAACACTGAGCAGTTCTTC
CAISDNTEQFF
>TRBJ2-5|TRBV25-1|-|-
TGTGCCAGCAGTGAACCAGGTTTAGAGACCCAGTACTTC
CASSEPGLETQYF
>TRBJ2-1|TRBV4-3|-|TRBD2
TGCGCCAGCAGCCGGGCCCCGGGACTAGCGGGGGGTGAGCAGTTCTTC
CASSRAPGLAGGEQFF
>TRBJ1-1|TRBV7-9|once|TRBD1
TGTGCCAGCAGCTTATCGACAGGGGTTGATGAAGCTTTCTTT
CASSLSTGVDEAFF
>TRBJ1-1|TRBV5-6|-|-
TGTGCCAGCAGCCCTGCTCGCTCGGGTTCTGAAGCTTTCTTT
CASSPARSGSEAFF
>TRBJ2-1|TRBV3-1/TRBV3-2|-|-
TGTGCCAGCAGCCCCCGTCCGGGCGGGTTCTCCTACAATGAGCAGTTCTTC
CASSPRPGGFSYNEQFF
>TRBJ2-5|TRBV5-8|-|-
TGTGCCAGCAGCTTGGGACAGGGAGGCCAGTACTTC
CASSLGQGGQYF
>TRBJ1-2|TRBV9|-|TRBD1
TGTGCCAGCAGCTCAGGACAGGGGCCGGTCTATGGCTACACCTTC
CASSSGQGPVYGYTF
>TRBJ2-3|TRBV5-1|-|TRBD2
TGCGCCAGCAGCCCGGGAGGGGGGAGAGATACGCAGTATTTT
CASSPGGGRDTQYF